This T cell receptor beta chain was retrieved from a study of T cell responses to AZD1222 COVID-19 vaccine. Study-wide points: Vaccine-associated CD4 TCRs ranged over spike, dominating at 160-218 and 743-854. Donors were chiefly white British, with a greater number of females, and clonal diversity was perhaps underestimated.

Generated by immunoSEQ multiplex PCR, the TCRdb table keeps only in-frame clones and is missing some. The data show 150,000 to 200,000 clones, more than 70% seen once. Notes on this clone: Its antigen is still unknown.

Trimming removed 5 bases from V and 8 bases from J; junction bases left unmatched: 6. There are 14 residues in the CDR3. Germline CDR1 is SGHKS and CDR2 is YYEKEE (reference sequence). Recipients boosted at about 4 weeks or about 12 weeks are pooled. The source is an adult who received the AZD1222 COVID-19 vaccine. The chain combines TRBV5-5 with TRBJ1-4, with 10 bases lining up with TRBD1. Here the sequenced sample was peripheral blood, taken 28 days after the second AZD1222 dose. CDR3 sequence: CASSYGTGDEKLFF. Here the CDR3 DNA reads TGTGCCAGCAGTTACGGGACAGGGGACGAAAAACTGTTTTTT.